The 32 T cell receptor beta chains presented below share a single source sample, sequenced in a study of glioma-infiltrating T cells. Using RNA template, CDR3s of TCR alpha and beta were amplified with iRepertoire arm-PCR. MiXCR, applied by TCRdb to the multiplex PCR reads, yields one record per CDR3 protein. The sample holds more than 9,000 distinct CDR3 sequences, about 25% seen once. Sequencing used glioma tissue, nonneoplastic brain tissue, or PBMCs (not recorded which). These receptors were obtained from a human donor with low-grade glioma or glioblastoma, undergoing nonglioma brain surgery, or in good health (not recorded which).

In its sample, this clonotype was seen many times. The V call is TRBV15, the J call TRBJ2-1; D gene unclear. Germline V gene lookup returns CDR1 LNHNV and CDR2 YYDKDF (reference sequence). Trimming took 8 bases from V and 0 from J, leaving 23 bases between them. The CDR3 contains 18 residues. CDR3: CATVNTALADSSYNEQFF. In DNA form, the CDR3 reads TGTGCCACCGTCAATACAGCCTTAGCCGATAGCTCCTACAATGAGCAGTTCTTC. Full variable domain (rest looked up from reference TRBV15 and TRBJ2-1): DAMVIQNPRYQVTQFGKPVTLSCSQTLNHNVMYWYQQKSSQAPKLLFHYYDKDFNNEADTPDNFQSRRPNTSFCFLDIRSPGLGDTAMYLCATVNTALADSSYNEQFFGPGTRLTVL.

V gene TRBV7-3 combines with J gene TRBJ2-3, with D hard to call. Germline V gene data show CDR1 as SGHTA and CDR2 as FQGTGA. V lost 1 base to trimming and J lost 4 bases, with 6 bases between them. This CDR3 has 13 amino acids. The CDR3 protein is CASSLNLADTQYF. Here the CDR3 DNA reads TGTGCCAGCAGCTTAAATTTGGCAGATACGCAGTATTTT.

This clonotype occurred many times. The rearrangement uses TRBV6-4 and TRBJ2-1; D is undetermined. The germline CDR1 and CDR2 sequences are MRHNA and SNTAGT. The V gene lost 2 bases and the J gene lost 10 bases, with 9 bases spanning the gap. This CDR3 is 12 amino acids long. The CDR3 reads CASSDKAKEQFF. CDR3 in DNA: TGTGCCAGCAGTGACAAGGCAAAAGAGCAGTTCTTC.

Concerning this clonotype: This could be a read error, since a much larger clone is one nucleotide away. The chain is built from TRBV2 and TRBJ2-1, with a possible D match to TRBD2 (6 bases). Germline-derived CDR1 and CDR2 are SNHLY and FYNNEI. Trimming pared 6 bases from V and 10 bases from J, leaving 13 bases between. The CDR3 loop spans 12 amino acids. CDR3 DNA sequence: TGTGCCAGCAGCTCGACTAGGAGCGAGCAGTTCTTC. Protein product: CASSSTRSEQFF.

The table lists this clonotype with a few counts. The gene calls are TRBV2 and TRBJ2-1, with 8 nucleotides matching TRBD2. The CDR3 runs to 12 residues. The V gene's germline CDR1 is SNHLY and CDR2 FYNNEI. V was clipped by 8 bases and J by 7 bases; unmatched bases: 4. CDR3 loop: CASRGGVNEQFF. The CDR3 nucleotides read TGTGCCAGCCGGGGGGGCGTGAATGAGCAGTTCTTC.

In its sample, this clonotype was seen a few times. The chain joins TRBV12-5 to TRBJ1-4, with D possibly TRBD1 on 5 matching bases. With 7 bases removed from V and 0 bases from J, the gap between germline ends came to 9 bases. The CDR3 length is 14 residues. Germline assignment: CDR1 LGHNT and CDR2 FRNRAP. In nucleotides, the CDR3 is TGTGCTAGTGCCGGGGGTGCAACTAATGAAAAACTGTTTTTT. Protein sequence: CASAGGATNEKLFF.

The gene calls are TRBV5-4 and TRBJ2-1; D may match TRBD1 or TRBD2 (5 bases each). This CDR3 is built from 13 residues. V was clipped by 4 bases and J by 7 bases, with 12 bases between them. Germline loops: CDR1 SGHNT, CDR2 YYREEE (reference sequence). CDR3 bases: TGTGCCAGCAGCCCGGGGCAGAGTAATGAGCAGTTCTTC. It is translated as CASSPGQSNEQFF.

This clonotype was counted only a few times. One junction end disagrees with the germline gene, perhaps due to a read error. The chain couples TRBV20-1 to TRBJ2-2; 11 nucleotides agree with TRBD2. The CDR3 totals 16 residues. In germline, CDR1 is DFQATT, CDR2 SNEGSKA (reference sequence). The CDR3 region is CSARRLAGGDTGELLF. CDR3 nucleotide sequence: TGCAGTGCTAGGCGGCTAGCGGGAGGCGACACCGGGGAGCTGCTTTTT.

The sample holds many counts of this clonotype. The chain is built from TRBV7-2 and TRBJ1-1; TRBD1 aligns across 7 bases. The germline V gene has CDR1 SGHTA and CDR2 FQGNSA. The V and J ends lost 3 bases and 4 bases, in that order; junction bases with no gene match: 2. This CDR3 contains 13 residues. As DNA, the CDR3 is TGTGCCAGCAGCTTTGACAGGGCCACTGAAGCTTTCTTT. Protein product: CASSFDRATEAFF.

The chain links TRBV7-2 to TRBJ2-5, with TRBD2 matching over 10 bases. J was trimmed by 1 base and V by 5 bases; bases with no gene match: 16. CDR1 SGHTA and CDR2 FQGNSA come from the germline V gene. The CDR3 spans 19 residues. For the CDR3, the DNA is TGTGCCAGCAGCCTCAACCGGGGGCCATGGACTAGCGGCCAAGAGACCCAGTACTTC. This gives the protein CASSLNRGPWTSGQETQYF.

Here the CDR3 reads CASLNRLAGRTQYF. CDR3 bases: TGTGCCAGCCTAAATCGGCTAGCCGGTCGGACCCAGTACTTC. The chain has TRBV6-2 or TRBV6-3 and TRBJ2-3, with a tentative D call TRBD2 (5 bases). The DNA matches TRBJ2-5 better at its end, which makes the J call doubtful. CDR1 MNHEY and CDR2 SVGEGT come from the germline V gene. CDR3 length: 14 residues.

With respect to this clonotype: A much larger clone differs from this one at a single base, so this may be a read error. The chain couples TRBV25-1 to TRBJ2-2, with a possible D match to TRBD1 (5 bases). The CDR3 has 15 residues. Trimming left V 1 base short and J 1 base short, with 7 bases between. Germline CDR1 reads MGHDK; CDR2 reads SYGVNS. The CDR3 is CASSELQVNTGELFF. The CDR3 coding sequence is TGTGCCAGCAGTGAATTACAGGTGAACACCGGGGAGCTGTTTTTT.

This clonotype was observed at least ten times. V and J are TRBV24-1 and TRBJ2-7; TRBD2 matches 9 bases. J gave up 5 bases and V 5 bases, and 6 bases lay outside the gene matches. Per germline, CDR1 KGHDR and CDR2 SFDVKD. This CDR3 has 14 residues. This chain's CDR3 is CATSAGGLADEQYF. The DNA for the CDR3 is TGTGCCACCAGTGCTGGGGGACTAGCAGACGAGCAGTACTTC.

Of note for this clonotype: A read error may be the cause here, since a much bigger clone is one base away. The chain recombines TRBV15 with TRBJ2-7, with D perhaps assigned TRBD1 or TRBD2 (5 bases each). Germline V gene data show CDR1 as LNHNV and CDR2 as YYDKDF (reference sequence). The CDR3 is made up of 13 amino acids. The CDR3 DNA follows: TGTGCCGCCAGCAGAGGGGTCCCGGGAGAGCAGTACTTC. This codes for CAASRGVPGEQYF.

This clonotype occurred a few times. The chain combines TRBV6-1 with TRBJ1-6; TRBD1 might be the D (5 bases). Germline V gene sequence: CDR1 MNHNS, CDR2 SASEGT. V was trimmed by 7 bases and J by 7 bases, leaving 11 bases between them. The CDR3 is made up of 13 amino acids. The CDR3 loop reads CASTKQENSPLHF. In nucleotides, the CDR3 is TGTGCCAGCACCAAACAGGAGAATTCACCCCTCCACTTT.

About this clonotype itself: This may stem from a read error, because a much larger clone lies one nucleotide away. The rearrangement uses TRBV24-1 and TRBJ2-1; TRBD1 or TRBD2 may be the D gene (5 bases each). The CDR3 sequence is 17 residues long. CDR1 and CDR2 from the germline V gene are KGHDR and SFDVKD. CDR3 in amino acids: CATSDLSKGDPYNEKFF. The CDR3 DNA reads TGTGCCACCAGTGACCTCTCTAAAGGGGACCCCTACAATGAGAAGTTCTTC.

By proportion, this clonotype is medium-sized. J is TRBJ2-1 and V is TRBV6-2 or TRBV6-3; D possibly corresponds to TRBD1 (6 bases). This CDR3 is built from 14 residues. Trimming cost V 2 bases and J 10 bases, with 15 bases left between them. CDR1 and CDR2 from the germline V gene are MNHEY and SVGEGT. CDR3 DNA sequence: TGTGCCAGCAGTTACCCGCCGGGACAACCCGAGCAGTTCTTC. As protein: CASSYPPGQPEQFF.

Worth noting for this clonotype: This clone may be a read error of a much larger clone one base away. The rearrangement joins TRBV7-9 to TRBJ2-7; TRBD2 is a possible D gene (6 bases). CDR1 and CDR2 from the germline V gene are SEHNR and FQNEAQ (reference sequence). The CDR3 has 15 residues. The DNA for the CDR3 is TGTGCCAGCAGCTTAGCAAGGGAGGAGTCCTACGAGCAGTGCTTC. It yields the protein CASSLAREESYEQCF.

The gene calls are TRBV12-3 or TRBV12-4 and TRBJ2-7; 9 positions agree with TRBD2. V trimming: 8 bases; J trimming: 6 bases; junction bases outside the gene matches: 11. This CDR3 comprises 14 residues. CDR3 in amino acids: CASSRGSGSREQYF. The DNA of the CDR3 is TGTGCCAGCTCCCGGGGTAGCGGGAGTCGCGAGCAGTACTTC.

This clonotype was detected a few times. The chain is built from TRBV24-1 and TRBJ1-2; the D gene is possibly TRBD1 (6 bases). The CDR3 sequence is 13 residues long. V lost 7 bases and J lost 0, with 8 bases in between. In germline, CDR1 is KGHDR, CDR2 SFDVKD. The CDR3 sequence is CATRGAANYGYTF. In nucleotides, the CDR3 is TGTGCCACCAGGGGGGCCGCTAACTATGGCTACACCTTC.

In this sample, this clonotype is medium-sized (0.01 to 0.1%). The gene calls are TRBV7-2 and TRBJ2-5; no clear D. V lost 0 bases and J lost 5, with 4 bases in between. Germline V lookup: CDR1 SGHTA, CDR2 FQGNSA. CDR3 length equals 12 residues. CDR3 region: CASSLAWETQYF. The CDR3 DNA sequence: TGTGCCAGCAGCTTAGCGTGGGAGACCCAGTACTTC.

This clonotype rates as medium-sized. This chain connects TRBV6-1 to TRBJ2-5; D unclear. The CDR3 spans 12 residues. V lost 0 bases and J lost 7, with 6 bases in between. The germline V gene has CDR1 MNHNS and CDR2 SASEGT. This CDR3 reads CASSEAHGTQYF. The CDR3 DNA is TGTGCCAGCAGTGAAGCCCACGGGACCCAGTACTTC.

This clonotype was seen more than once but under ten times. For the CDR3, the DNA is TGTGCCAGTAGTATAGACCCTTCCGTCGAGCAGTACTTC. It encodes CASSIDPSVEQYF. The chain joins TRBV19 to TRBJ2-7; D is ambiguous. V dropped 0 bases and J dropped 6 bases, with 9 bases sitting between them. This CDR3 has 13 amino acids. Germline lookup yields CDR1 LNHDA and CDR2 SQIVND (reference sequence).

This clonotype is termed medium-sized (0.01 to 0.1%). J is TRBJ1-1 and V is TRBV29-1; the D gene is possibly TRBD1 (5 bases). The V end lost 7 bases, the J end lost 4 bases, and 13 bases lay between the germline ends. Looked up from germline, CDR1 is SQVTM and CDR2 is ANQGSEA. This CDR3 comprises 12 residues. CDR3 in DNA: TGCAGCGCTCTAACGGGGGGCACTGAAGCTTTCTTT. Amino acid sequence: CSALTGGTEAFF.

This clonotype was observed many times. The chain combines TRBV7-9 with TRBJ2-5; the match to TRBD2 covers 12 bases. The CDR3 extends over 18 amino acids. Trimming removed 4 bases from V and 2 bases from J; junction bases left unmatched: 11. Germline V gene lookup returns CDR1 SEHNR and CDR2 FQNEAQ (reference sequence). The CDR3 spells CASSSTTSGSNGQETQYF. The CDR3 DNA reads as TGTGCCAGCAGCTCCACGACTAGCGGGAGTAACGGGCAAGAGACCCAGTACTTC.

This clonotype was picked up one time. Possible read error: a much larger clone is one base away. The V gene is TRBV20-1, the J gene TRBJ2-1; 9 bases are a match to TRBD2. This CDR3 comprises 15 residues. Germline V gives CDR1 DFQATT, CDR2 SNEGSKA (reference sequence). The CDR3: CSARVAGVDYNDQFF. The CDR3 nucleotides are TGCAGTGCTAGAGTAGCGGGAGTTGACTACAATGACCAGTTCTTC.

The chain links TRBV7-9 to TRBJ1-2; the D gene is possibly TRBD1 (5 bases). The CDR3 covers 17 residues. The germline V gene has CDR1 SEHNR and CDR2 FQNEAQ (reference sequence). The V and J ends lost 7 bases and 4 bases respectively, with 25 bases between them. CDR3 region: CASMLSVGSPGGYGYTF. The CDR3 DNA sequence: TGTGCCAGCATGTTATCGGTGGGGAGTCCGGGGGGCTATGGCTACACCTTC.

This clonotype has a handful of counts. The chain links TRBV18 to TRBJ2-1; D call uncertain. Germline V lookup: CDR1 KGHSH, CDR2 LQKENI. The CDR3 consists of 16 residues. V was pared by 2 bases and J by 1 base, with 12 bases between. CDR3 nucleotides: TGTGCCAGCTCACCAAGGCAGGAGACATCCTACAATGAGCAGTTCTTC. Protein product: CASSPRQETSYNEQFF.

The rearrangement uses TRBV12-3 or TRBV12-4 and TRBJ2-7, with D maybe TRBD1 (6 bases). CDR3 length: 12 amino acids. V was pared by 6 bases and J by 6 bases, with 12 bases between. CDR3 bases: TGTGCCAGCAGCCGGACAGCCTCCGAGCAGTACTTC. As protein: CASSRTASEQYF.

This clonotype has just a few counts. The CDR3 DNA is TGTGCCAGCAGCTTAGTAGCGGGAAGGGACACAGATACGCAGTATTTT. As protein: CASSLVAGRDTDTQYF. The chain recombines TRBV7-9 with TRBJ2-3; 8 nucleotides match TRBD2. Trimming took 1 base from V and 2 from J; bases not matched to a gene: 5. This CDR3 has 16 amino acids. Germline assignment: CDR1 SEHNR and CDR2 FQNEAQ (reference sequence).

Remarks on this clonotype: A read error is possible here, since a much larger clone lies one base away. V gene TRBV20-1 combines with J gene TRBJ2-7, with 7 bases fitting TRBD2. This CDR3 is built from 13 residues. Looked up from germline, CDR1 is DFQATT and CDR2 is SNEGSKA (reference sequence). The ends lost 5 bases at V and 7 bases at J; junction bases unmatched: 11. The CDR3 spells CSAGEGGPREQYF. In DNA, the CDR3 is TGCAGTGCTGGGGAGGGAGGGCCTAGGGAGCAGTACTTC.

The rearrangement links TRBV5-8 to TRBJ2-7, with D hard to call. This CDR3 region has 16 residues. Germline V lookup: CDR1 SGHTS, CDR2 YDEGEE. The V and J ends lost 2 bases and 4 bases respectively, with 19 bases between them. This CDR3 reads CASSLRSAWVWYEQYF. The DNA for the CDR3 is TGTGCCAGCAGCTTAAGGTCGGCATGGGTCTGGTACGAGCAGTACTTC.